Here is one T cell receptor (beta chain) with its context. Its target is unknown. The data originate from a study of Tregs in tolerant kidney transplant recipients. Points from the study as a whole: Validation in larger populations is needed because few patients were studied.

Between the trimmed V and J ends, which lost 1 base and 0 bases, there was a span of 7 bases. The length of the CDR3 is 14 residues. Germline V gives CDR1 SGHAT, CDR2 FQNNGV. Libraries were prepared by immunoSEQ multiplex PCR; TCRdb keeps only in-frame clonotypes and omits some of them. Of some 66,000 clones in the sample, roughly 90% are singletons; the top ten hold approximately 9.9%. This chain connects TRBV11-2 to TRBJ2-7, with unresolved D. This TCR was recovered from a human donor who received a combined kidney and bone marrow transplant. This material consisted of CD8+ T cells from blood, taken before the transplant. In DNA, the CDR3 is TGTGCCAGCAGCTTAGGAATCGGCTCCTACGAGCAGTACTTC. Translating it yields CASSLGIGSYEQYF.